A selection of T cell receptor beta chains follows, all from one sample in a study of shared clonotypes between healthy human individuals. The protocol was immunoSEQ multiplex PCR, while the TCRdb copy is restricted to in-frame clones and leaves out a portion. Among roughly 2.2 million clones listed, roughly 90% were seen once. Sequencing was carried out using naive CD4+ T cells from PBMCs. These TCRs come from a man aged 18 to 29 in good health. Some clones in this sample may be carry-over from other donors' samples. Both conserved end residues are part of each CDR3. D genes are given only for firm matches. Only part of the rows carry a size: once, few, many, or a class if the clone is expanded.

CDR3 protein: CASSLLRNTGELFF
CDR3 DNA: TGCGCCAGCAGCTTGCTGCGTAACACCGGGGAGCTGTTTTTT
clone size: .
D gene: .
V gene: TRBV5-1
J gene: TRBJ2-2

CDR3 protein: CASSIDRLAGGYEQYF
CDR3 DNA: TGTGCCAGTAGTATAGACAGACTAGCGGGAGGTTACGAGCAGTACTTC
clone size: .
D gene: TRBD2
V gene: TRBV19
J gene: TRBJ2-7

CDR3 protein: CASSSDTSGNTIYF
CDR3 DNA: TGTGCCAGCAGCTCGGACACCTCTGGAAACACCATATATTTT
clone size: .
D gene: .
V gene: TRBV9
J gene: TRBJ1-3

CDR3 protein: CSVVDGIGIGEQYF
CDR3 DNA: TGCAGCGTTGTGGACGGAATAGGGATTGGCGAGCAGTACTTC
clone size: .
D gene: .
V gene: TRBV29-1
J gene: TRBJ2-7

CDR3 protein: CSVDGQANTGELFF
CDR3 DNA: TGCAGCGTGGATGGACAGGCCAACACCGGGGAGCTGTTTTTT
clone size: .
D gene: TRBD1
V gene: TRBV29-1
J gene: TRBJ2-2

CDR3 protein: CASRLRRAGNTGELFF
CDR3 DNA: TGTGCCAGCAGGCTCCGACGGGCAGGAAACACCGGGGAGCTGTTTTTT
clone size: .
D gene: .
V gene: TRBV27
J gene: TRBJ2-2

CDR3 protein: CSVWTTLLYGYTF
CDR3 DNA: TGCAGCGTGTGGACAACTCTTCTCTATGGCTACACCTTC
clone size: .
D gene: .
V gene: TRBV29-1
J gene: TRBJ1-2

CDR3 protein: CASSHTTRQGASNQPQHF
CDR3 DNA: TGTGCCAGCAGCCACACCACGAGACAGGGCGCCAGCAATCAGCCCCAGCATTTT
clone size: .
D gene: TRBD1
V gene: TRBV7-9
J gene: TRBJ1-5

CDR3 protein: CAIWKGQAEDTQYF
CDR3 DNA: TGTGCCATCTGGAAGGGACAGGCGGAAGATACGCAGTATTTT
clone size: .
D gene: TRBD1
V gene: TRBV10-3
J gene: TRBJ2-3

CDR3 protein: CASSSSGLRATGELFF
CDR3 DNA: TGTGCTTCAAGTTCGTCCGGGCTTCGCGCCACCGGGGAGCTGTTTTTT
clone size: once
D gene: .
V gene: TRBV27
J gene: TRBJ2-2

CDR3 protein: CASNRPSGANVLTF
CDR3 DNA: TGTGCCAGCAACCGACCCTCTGGGGCCAACGTCCTGACTTTC
clone size: once
D gene: .
V gene: TRBV5-4
J gene: TRBJ2-6

CDR3 protein: CASSLSGVGETQYF
CDR3 DNA: TGTGCCAGCAGCTTATCCGGGGTTGGGGAGACCCAGTACTTC
clone size: .
D gene: .
V gene: TRBV7-7
J gene: TRBJ2-5

CDR3 protein: CASSYRTGPFEHF
CDR3 DNA: TGTGCCAGCAGCTACCGGACAGGCCCCTTTGAACACTTC
clone size: once
D gene: TRBD1
V gene: TRBV11-2
J gene: TRBJ1-2

CDR3 protein: CASTGVSKRLADSSYNEQFF
CDR3 DNA: TGTGCCAGCACAGGTGTTTCGAAGAGACTAGCGGATTCCTCCTACAATGAGCAGTTCTTC
clone size: .
D gene: TRBD2
V gene: TRBV5-4
J gene: TRBJ2-1

CDR3 protein: CASRRHFYEQYF
CDR3 DNA: TGTGCCAGCAGGCGGCACTTCTACGAGCAGTACTTC
clone size: .
D gene: .
V gene: TRBV5-4
J gene: TRBJ2-7

CDR3 protein: CASSLGQGTGYTF
CDR3 DNA: TGTGCCAGCAGTTTGGGACAAGGGACAGGCTACACCTTC
clone size: .
D gene: .
V gene: TRBV28
J gene: TRBJ1-2